This T cell receptor (beta chain) appears in the sequencing data of a study of shared clonotypes between healthy human individuals. Broader study findings: Exclusively blood specimens were collected; tissue repertoires likely differ.

Tens of thousands of T cell genomes, or roughly 200 ng DNA, went into the sorted-subset replicate PCRs. TCRdb's table, derived via immunoSEQ multiplex PCR, lists solely in-frame clones and lacks some. The repertoire has some 1 million clones, about three quarters of them found once; the top ten carry 1.4% to 1.5%. Worth noting for this clone: Its antigen is unidentified.

Donors comprised only Caucasian adults living in Nashville, Tennessee. The CDR3 is made up of 19 amino acids. V was pared by 7 bases and J by 7 bases, with 28 bases of the junction left unmatched. Looked up from germline, CDR1 is SQVTM and CDR2 is ANQGSEA. Sequences were obtained from memory CD4+ T cells sorted from blood. Subset of the sample: CD45RA-negative fraction. This TCR derives from a man between 18 and 35 years old in good health. The V and J genes are TRBV29-1 and TRBJ2-3; TRBD2 matches at 8 bases. The CDR3 DNA is TGCAGCGCCGACGGGAGGGGCCGGGCCGGGACTTACTCCGGGAATACGCAGTATTTT. Translation: CSADGRGRAGTYSGNTQYF.